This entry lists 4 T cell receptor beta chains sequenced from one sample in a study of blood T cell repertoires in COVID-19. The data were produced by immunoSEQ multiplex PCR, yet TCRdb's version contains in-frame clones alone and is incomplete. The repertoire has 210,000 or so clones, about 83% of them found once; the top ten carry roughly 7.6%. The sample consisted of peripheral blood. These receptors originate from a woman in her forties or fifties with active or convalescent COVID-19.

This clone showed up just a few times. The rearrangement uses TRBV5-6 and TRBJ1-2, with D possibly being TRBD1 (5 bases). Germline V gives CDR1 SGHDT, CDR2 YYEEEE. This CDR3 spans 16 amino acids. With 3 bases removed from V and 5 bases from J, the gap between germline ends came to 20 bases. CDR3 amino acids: CASSSTGRQTGYGYTF. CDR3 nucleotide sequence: TGTGCCAGCAGCTCTACCGGGCGCCAAACAGGTTATGGCTACACCTTC.

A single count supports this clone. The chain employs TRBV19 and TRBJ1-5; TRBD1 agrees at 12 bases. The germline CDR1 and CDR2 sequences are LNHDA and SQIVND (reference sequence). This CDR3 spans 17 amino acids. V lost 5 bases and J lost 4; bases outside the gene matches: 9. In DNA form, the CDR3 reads TGTGCCAGTAGTGCCCCGGGACAGGGGGCCAAGAATCAGCCCCAGCATTTT. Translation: CASSAPGQGAKNQPQHF.

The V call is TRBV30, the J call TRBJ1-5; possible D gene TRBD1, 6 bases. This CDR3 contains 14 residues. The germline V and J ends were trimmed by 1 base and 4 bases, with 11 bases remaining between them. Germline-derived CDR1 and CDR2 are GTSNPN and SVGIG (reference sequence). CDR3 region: CAWSGTVENQPQHF. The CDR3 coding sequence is TGTGCCTGGAGTGGGACAGTTGAGAATCAGCCCCAGCATTTT.

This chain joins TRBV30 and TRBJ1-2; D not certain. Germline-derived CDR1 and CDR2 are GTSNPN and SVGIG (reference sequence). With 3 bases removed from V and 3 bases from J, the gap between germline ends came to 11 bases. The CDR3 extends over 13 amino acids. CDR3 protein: CAWSRRVDYGYTF. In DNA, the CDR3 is TGTGCCTGGAGCCGTCGGGTCGACTATGGCTACACCTTC.